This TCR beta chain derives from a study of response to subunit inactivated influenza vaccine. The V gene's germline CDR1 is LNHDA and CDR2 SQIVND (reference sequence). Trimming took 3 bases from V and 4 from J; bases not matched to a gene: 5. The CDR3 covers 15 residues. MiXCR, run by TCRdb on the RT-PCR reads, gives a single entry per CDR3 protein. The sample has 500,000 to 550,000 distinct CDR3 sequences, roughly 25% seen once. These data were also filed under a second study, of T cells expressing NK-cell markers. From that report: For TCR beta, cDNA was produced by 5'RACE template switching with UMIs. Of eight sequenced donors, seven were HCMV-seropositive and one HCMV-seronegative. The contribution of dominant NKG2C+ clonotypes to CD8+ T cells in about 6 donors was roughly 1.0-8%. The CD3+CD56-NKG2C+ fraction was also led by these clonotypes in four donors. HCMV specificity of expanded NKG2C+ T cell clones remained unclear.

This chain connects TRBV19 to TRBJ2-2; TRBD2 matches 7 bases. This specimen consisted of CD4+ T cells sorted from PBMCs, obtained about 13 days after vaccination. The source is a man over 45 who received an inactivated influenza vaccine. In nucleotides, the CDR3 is TGTGCCAGTAGTATGCTAGCGGTGGGCACCGGGGAGCTGTTTTTT. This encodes CASSMLAVGTGELFF.